This T cell receptor (beta chain) derives from a study of T-cell memory formation after mild COVID-19. Study-wide background: For the most part, TCR clusters were specific to one donor.

CDR1 and CDR2 from the germline V gene are SGHTA and FQGNSA. Trimming left V 8 bases short and J 6 bases short, with 16 bases between. The CDR3 runs 13 residues. This clonotype came up a few times. Its cognate antigen is unknown. After 5'RACE with constant-segment primers, TCR alpha and TCR beta cDNA libraries carrying sample barcodes and UMIs were obtained. Using its own MiXCR run on the 5' RACE reads, TCRdb lists one record per CDR3 protein. Of 500,000 to 650,000 distinct CDR3 sequences listed, roughly 22% were seen once; the top ten hold 7.5% to 9.5%. Study-level points and caveats: Prior to infection, memory already included some responding clones, suggesting cross-reactive memory joined.

The J gene is TRBJ1-1, the V gene TRBV7-2, with D tentatively TRBD1 (5 bases). Sequences were obtained from PBMCs or a T cell subset sorted from them (not recorded which). This receptor was taken from an adult woman who had mild COVID-19 (a few samples of this study predate the infection). Cell type and time point are not known. The CDR3 DNA is TGTGCCAGCCGCGTCGGGGGGTGGTCTGAAGCTTTCTTT. Translating it yields CASRVGGWSEAFF. The entire variable domain, with the rest obtained from reference TRBV7-2 and TRBJ1-1, is as follows: GAGVSQSPSNKVTEKGKDVELRCDPISGHTALYWYRQSLGQGLEFLIYFQGNSAPDKSGLPSDRFSAERTGGSVSTLTIQRTQQEDSAVYLCASRVGGWSEAFFGQGTRLTVV.